Listed below are T cell receptor beta chains from one sample, sequenced in a study of blood T cells in healthy people across ages. In TCRdb, the 5' RACE reads were re-called with MiXCR into one record per CDR3 protein. The repertoire consists of approximately 1.5 million distinct CDR3 sequences, with roughly 43% occurring once and the leading ten covering under 5%. Sequencing was performed on blood. The receptors stem from a woman aged 18-30 years in good health. CDR3s leave out the opening cysteine and the closing phenylalanine or tryptophan. Fields, in order: V gene, J gene, CDR3 protein.

v_gene: TRBV14; j_gene: -; CDR3aa: ASSQLERSYNEQY
v_gene: TRBV29-1; j_gene: TRBJ2-5; CDR3aa: SVTGDGQETQY
v_gene: TRBV27; j_gene: TRBJ2-3; CDR3aa: ASSFSGRAFTDTQY
v_gene: TRBV20-1; j_gene: TRBJ2-1; CDR3aa: SAPSPGYFYNEQF
v_gene: TRBV30; j_gene: TRBJ1-6; CDR3aa: AWTDGSPLH
v_gene: TRBV5-1; j_gene: TRBJ1-1; CDR3aa: ASSLVRADDTEAF
v_gene: TRBV6-5; j_gene: TRBJ1-2; CDR3aa: ASSSHRGQNYGYT
v_gene: TRBV9; j_gene: TRBJ2-2; CDR3aa: ASSVVSWVPNTGELF
v_gene: TRBV28; j_gene: TRBJ1-6; CDR3aa: ASSGRDRARSSYNSPLH
v_gene: TRBV4-1; j_gene: TRBJ2-2; CDR3aa: ASSPSQGRLNTGELF
v_gene: TRBV4-1; j_gene: TRBJ1-2; CDR3aa: ASSQGLGDGYGYT
v_gene: TRBV28; j_gene: TRBJ2-2; CDR3aa: ASSFWAGELF
v_gene: TRBV7-2; j_gene: TRBJ2-7; CDR3aa: ASSFYEGAYEQY
v_gene: TRBV5-1; j_gene: TRBJ2-3; CDR3aa: ASSLESTGSGTDTQY
v_gene: TRBV29-1; j_gene: TRBJ2-2; CDR3aa: SVLTSGVNTGELF
v_gene: TRBV7-9; j_gene: TRBJ2-3; CDR3aa: ASPLEGLSTETQY
v_gene: TRBV12-3/TRBV12-4; j_gene: TRBJ2-5; CDR3aa: ASSDRAVGVTQY
v_gene: TRBV12-3/TRBV12-4; j_gene: TRBJ2-5; CDR3aa: ASSPRRLAGVETQY
v_gene: TRBV7-2; j_gene: TRBJ2-4; CDR3aa: ASSLLSAGQGFLAKNIQY
v_gene: TRBV4-3; j_gene: TRBJ1-6; CDR3aa: ASSQDPLRDSPLH
v_gene: TRBV29-1; j_gene: TRBJ1-5; CDR3aa: SVLSGQPQH
v_gene: TRBV20-1; j_gene: TRBJ1-2; CDR3aa: SASGRTPNYGYT
v_gene: TRBV4-1; j_gene: TRBJ2-7; CDR3aa: ASSQGGLTFYEQY
v_gene: TRBV20-1; j_gene: TRBJ2-7; CDR3aa: SASPTSGLAGAGEQY
v_gene: TRBV6-5; j_gene: TRBJ2-3; CDR3aa: ASSYSKGGLEITDTQY
v_gene: TRBV28; j_gene: TRBJ2-3; CDR3aa: ASRDRGWSTDTQY
v_gene: TRBV4-1; j_gene: TRBJ2-7; CDR3aa: ASSQVASGGYEQY
v_gene: TRBV5-1; j_gene: TRBJ1-5; CDR3aa: ASSPTATGQPQH
v_gene: TRBV28; j_gene: TRBJ1-1; CDR3aa: ASSLWDRHTEAF
v_gene: TRBV6-6; j_gene: TRBJ1-5; CDR3aa: ASSGGPIYQPQH
v_gene: TRBV27; j_gene: TRBJ1-1; CDR3aa: ASRAALSLNTEAF
v_gene: TRBV7-8; j_gene: TRBJ2-1; CDR3aa: ASSLAGFHEQF
v_gene: TRBV6-6; j_gene: TRBJ1-2; CDR3aa: ASRRGQELYGYT
v_gene: TRBV25-1; j_gene: TRBJ2-7; CDR3aa: ASSGYRVDSLYEQY
v_gene: TRBV6-6; j_gene: TRBJ2-6; CDR3aa: AGDSGANVLT
v_gene: TRBV6-5; j_gene: TRBJ2-1; CDR3aa: ASSDTVSNEQF
v_gene: TRBV10-3; j_gene: TRBJ1-1; CDR3aa: AISVPGQQAF
v_gene: TRBV27; j_gene: TRBJ2-7; CDR3aa: ASSWGRAYEQY
v_gene: TRBV27; j_gene: TRBJ2-1; CDR3aa: ASGWAGLVNEQF
v_gene: TRBV30; j_gene: TRBJ1-2; CDR3aa: AWSLPGQGNYGYT
v_gene: TRBV7-7; j_gene: -; CDR3aa: ASSLNPGNNEQY
v_gene: TRBV4-3; j_gene: TRBJ2-7; CDR3aa: ASSQEVGNYEQY